This TCR beta chain was identified during a study of blood T cell repertoires in COVID-19. Background on the study: Samples of COVID-19 (acute and convalescent) were obtained from the United States, Italy and Spain. PBMCs, B-cell-depleted T cells, or T cells provided the cDNA or gDNA that made up the material.

This clone was counted a single time. The authors' processing: Amplification of reference gene primers provided the estimated nucleated cell counts. This table comes from immunoSEQ multiplex PCR, and its TCRdb copy is limited to in-frame clones, with some not included. The DNA was the basis for D and trimming; V, J and clone size are from that table. The sample lists 220,000 or so clones, about four fifths occurring once. Germline CDR1 is LGHNT and CDR2 is FRNRAP. The CDR3 contains 16 residues. V dropped 5 bases and J dropped 5 bases, with 21 bases sitting between them. This receptor was identified in a woman in her 30s who had recovered from COVID-19. Specimen: peripheral blood. V gene TRBV12-5 combines with J gene TRBJ2-5; a weak D match, TRBD1 (6 bases). CDR3 in amino acids: CASGLGVAGAWETQYF. The CDR3 coding sequence is TGTGCTAGTGGTCTGGGAGTGGCAGGGGCGTGGGAGACCCAGTACTTC.